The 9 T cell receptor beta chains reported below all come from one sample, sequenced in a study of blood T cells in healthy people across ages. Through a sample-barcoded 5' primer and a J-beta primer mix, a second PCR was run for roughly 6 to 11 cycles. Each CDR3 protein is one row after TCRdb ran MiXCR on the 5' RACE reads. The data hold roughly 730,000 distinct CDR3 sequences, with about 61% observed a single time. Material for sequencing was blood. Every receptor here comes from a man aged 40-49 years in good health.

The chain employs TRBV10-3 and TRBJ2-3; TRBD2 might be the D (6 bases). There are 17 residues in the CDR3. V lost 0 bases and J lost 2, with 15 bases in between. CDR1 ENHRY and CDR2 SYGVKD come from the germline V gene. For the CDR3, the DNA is TGTGCCATCAGTGAGTCGTTCGGAGGGGCGTCCACAGATACGCAGTATTTT. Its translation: CAISESFGGASTDTQYF.

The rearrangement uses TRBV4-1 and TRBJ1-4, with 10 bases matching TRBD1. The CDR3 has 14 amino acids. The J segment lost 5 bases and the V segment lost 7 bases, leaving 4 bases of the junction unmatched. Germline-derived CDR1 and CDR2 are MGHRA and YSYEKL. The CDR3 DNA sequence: TGCGCCAGCAACCCGGGACAGGGGAATGAAAAACTGTTTTTT. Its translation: CASNPGQGNEKLFF.

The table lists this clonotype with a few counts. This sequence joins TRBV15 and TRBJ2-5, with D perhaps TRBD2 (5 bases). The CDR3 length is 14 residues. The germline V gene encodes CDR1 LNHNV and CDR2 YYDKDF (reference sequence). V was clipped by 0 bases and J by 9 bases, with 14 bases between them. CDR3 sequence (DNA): TGTGCCACCAGCAGAGACGAGGACTCAGGAGCCCAGTACTTC. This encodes CATSRDEDSGAQYF.

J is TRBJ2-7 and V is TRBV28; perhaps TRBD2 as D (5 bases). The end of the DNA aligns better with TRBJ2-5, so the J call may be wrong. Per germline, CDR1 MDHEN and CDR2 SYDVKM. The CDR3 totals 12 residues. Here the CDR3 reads CASGGLTETQYF. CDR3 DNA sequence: TGTGCCAGCGGAGGACTGACCGAGACCCAGTACTTC.

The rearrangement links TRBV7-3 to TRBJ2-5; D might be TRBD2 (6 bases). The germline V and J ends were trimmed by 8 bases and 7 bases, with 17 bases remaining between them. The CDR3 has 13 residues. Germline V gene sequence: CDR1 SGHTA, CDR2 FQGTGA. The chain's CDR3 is CASSRELRGTQYF. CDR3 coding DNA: TGTGCCAGCTCACGGGAGTTACGGGGGACCCAGTACTTC.

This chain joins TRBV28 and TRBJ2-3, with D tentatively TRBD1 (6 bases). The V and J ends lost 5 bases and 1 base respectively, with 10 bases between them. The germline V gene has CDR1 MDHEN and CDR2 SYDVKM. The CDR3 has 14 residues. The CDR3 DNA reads TGTGCCAGCAGTAGCAGGGGCCGCACAGATACGCAGTATTTT. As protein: CASSSRGRTDTQYF. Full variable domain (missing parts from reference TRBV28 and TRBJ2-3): DVKVTQSSRYLVKRTGEKVFLECVQDMDHENMFWYRQDPGLGLRLIYFSYDVKMKEKGDIPEGYSVSREKKERFSLILESASTNQTSMYLCASSSRGRTDTQYFGPGTRLTVL.

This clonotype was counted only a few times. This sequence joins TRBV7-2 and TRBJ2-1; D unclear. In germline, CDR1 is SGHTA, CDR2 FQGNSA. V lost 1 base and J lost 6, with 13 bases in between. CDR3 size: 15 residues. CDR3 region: CASSLGTDRGNEQFF. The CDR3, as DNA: TGTGCCAGCAGCTTAGGTACTGACCGCGGCAATGAGCAGTTCTTC.

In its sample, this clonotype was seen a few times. The CDR3 coding sequence is TGTGCCAGCAGCCGCGGAACTAGCTCCAGGGGGGATACGCAGTATTTT. Residues: CASSRGTSSRGDTQYF. The genes are TRBV6-6 and TRBJ2-3, with a weak D call TRBD1 (7 bases). The V gene's germline CDR1 is MNHNY and CDR2 SVGAGI (reference sequence). The ends were cut back, 6 bases at V and 6 bases at J, with 22 bases in the middle. The CDR3 is 16 amino acids.

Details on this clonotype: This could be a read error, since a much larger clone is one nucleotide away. The CDR3 sequence: CASSVLVTDTQYF. DNA of the CDR3: TGTGCCAGCAGCGTACTGGTCACAGATACGCAGTATTTT. V and J are TRBV7-9 and TRBJ2-3; no clear D gene. V lost 5 bases, J lost 2 bases, and 8 bases lay in between. The CDR3 is 13 residues long. CDR1 is SEHNR, CDR2 FQNEAQ, per germline (reference sequence).